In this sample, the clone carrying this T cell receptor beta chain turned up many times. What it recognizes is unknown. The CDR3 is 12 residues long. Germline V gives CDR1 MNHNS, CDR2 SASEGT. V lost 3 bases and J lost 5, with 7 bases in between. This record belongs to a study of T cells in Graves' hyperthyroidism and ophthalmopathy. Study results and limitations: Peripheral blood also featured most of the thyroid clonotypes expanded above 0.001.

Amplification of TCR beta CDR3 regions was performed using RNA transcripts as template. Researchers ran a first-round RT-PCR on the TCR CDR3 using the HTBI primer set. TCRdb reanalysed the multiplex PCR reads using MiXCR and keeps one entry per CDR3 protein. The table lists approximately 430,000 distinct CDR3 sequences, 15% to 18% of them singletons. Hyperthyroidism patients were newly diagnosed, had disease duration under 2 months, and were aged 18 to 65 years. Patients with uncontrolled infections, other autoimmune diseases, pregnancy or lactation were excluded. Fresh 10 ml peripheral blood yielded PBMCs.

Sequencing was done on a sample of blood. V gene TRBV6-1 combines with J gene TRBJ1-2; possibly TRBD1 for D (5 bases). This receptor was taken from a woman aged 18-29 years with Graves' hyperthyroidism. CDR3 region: CASSDGGYGYTF. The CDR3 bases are TGTGCCAGCAGTGATGGGGGGTATGGCTACACCTTC.